This TCR beta chain was obtained from a study of shared clonotypes between healthy human individuals. This table comes from immunoSEQ multiplex PCR, and its TCRdb copy is limited to in-frame clones, with some not included. The sample shows more than 2,000,000 clones, about 92% of them seen only once. Sequencing used naive CD4+ T cells from PBMCs. The subset denotes: CD45RA+ positively selected. This receptor was obtained from a man younger than 35 in good health. Some clones in this sample may be carry-over from other donors' samples.

The CDR3 here is CASTPREETQYF. CDR3 nucleotides: TGTGCCAGCACCCCAAGGGAAGAGACCCAGTACTTC. V is TRBV6-1 and J is TRBJ2-5; D uncertain. Germline lookup yields CDR1 MNHNS and CDR2 SASEGT. The CDR3 is 12 residues long. V lost 7 bases, J lost 3 bases, and 9 bases lay in between.